Shown below are 10 T cell receptor beta chains from a single sample sequenced in a study of blood T cell repertoires in COVID-19. Data came from immunoSEQ multiplex PCR; TCRdb stores just in-frame clones and leaves some out. This table has more than 250,000 clones, about 84% appearing once. Sequencing was done on a sample of peripheral blood. The receptors were sampled from a woman aged 45-65 years with acute or convalescent COVID-19.

The J gene is TRBJ1-4, the V gene TRBV6-2 or TRBV6-3, with D unclear. V lost 5 bases and J 6 bases, leaving 16 bases between the germline ends. The CDR3 contains 15 residues. Germline assignment: CDR1 MNHEY and CDR2 SVGEGT. As DNA, the CDR3 is TGTGCCAGCAGTCCCGTAGCGGGAGAATATGAAAAACTGTTTTTT. Translating gives CASSPVAGEYEKLFF.

The chain combines TRBV7-7 with TRBJ2-4, with a tentative D call TRBD2 (6 bases). The CDR3 is 16 residues long. Germline values: CDR1 SSHAT, CDR2 FNYEAQ (reference sequence). The ends were cut back, 5 bases at V and 1 base at J, with 15 bases in the middle. For the CDR3, the DNA is TGTGCCAGCAGCCTTAGTCCGGGGAGGGCCAAAAACATTCAGTACTTC. Translating it yields CASSLSPGRAKNIQYF.

The DNA for the CDR3 is TGTGCCAGCAGTTACTCAGGCGGGCCTAGGCCCCAGCATTTT. Encoded protein: CASSYSGGPRPQHF. The rearrangement uses TRBV6-2 or TRBV6-3 and TRBJ1-5; D not resolved. The V end lost 0 bases, the J end lost 9 bases, and 12 bases lay between the germline ends. From germline, CDR1 is MNHEY and CDR2 SVGEGT. The CDR3 sequence is 14 residues long.

This chain connects TRBV12-3 or TRBV12-4 to TRBJ2-7; D ambiguous. Trimming removed 3 bases from V and 4 bases from J, with 10 bases in between. The CDR3 totals 13 residues. The CDR3: CASSLLQEYEQYF. The CDR3 region has the DNA TGTGCCAGCAGTTTGCTTCAGGAATACGAGCAGTACTTC.

This clone has a single count. The J gene is TRBJ1-2, the V gene TRBV5-1, with D tentatively TRBD1 (6 bases). The germline V and J ends were trimmed by 0 bases and 8 bases, with 11 bases remaining between them. The length of the CDR3 is 13 residues. CDR1 and CDR2 from the germline V gene are SGHRS and YFSETQ. The chain's CDR3 is CASSLGGQRGYTF. The CDR3 coding sequence is TGCGCCAGCAGCTTGGGGGGGCAAAGGGGCTACACCTTC.

This chain joins TRBV18 and TRBJ1-2; D may be TRBD1 (6 bases). The germline V gene encodes CDR1 KGHSH and CDR2 LQKENI. This CDR3 is 14 amino acids long. V shed 4 bases and J shed 2 bases, with 11 bases lying between them. The CDR3 DNA reads TGTGCCAGCTCACTCCGAACAGGGAACTATGGCTACACCTTC. As protein: CASSLRTGNYGYTF.

The DNA of the CDR3 is TGTGCTAGTGGGGGGAGCGGTGAGGACGCGCCCCAGCATTTT. Translation: CASGGSGEDAPQHF. The V call is TRBV12-5, the J call TRBJ1-5; D uncertain. The CDR3 has 14 residues. Per germline, CDR1 LGHNT and CDR2 FRNRAP. Trimming pared 6 bases from V and 9 bases from J, leaving 18 bases between.

This rearrangement joins TRBV19 to TRBJ2-1; D perhaps matches TRBD2 (5 bases). The CDR3 contains 15 residues. Germline-derived CDR1 and CDR2 are LNHDA and SQIVND (reference sequence). V shed 6 bases and J shed 0 bases, with 12 bases lying between them. CDR3 sequence (DNA): TGTGCCAGTAGGGAGCGGCCCAGCTCCTACAATGAGCAGTTCTTC. Translation gives CASRERPSSYNEQFF.

The rearrangement uses TRBV24-1 and TRBJ1-1; D call uncertain. Trimming left V 5 bases short and J 3 bases short, with 15 bases between. Germline assignment: CDR1 KGHDR and CDR2 SFDVKD. The CDR3 is 15 residues long. Here the CDR3 DNA reads TGTGCCACCAGTGGCCCGGGAGGGATGGACACTGAAGCTTTCTTT. Protein sequence: CATSGPGGMDTEAFF.

The chain combines TRBV5-6 with TRBJ1-2; D is perhaps TRBD1 (6 bases). The germline V gene has CDR1 SGHDT and CDR2 YYEEEE. This CDR3 has 12 residues. With 4 bases removed from V and 4 bases from J, the gap between germline ends came to 8 bases. Here the CDR3 reads CASSVGAYGYTF. In DNA form, the CDR3 reads TGTGCCAGCAGCGTGGGGGCCTATGGCTACACCTTC.